Following are 27 T cell receptor beta chains from one sample sequenced in a study of blood T cell repertoires in COVID-19. Here immunoSEQ multiplex PCR was the method, and the copy in TCRdb shows in-frame clones only, minus some. The sample yields about 78,000 clones, 84% seen once. Sequences were obtained from peripheral blood. The receptors come from a man over 45 with acute or convalescent COVID-19.

The V and J genes are TRBV7-2 and TRBJ2-2; weak D call: TRBD1 (5 bases). CDR1 and CDR2 from the germline V gene are SGHTA and FQGNSA. The germline V and J ends were trimmed by 5 bases and 6 bases, with 19 bases remaining between them. The CDR3 covers 16 residues. CDR3 nucleotides: TGTGCCAGCAGCCCGGACCCAGGGTTAGGGGCCGGGGAGCTGTTTTTT. Its translation is CASSPDPGLGAGELFF.

The genes are TRBV7-2 and TRBJ2-3, with 7 bases lining up with TRBD1. V lost 5 bases to trimming and J lost 4 bases; unmatched junction nucleotides: 6. CDR1 and CDR2 (germline): SGHTA, FQGNSA. There are 14 residues in the CDR3. CDR3 in DNA: TGTGCCAGCAGCCCACGACAGGGTGCAGATACGCAGTATTTT. This gives the protein CASSPRQGADTQYF.

V is TRBV30 and J is TRBJ2-1; TRBD1 matches 7 bases. Germline V CDR1 and CDR2: GTSNPN, SVGIG (reference sequence). V lost 4 bases and J lost 4; bases outside the gene matches: 7. The CDR3 is 14 residues long. As DNA, the CDR3 is TGTGCCTGGAAGCACCCGGGACAGTACAATGAGCAGTTCTTC. It specifies CAWKHPGQYNEQFF. The complete variable domain, with remaining parts taken from reference TRBV30 and TRBJ2-1, reads SQTIHQWPATLVQPVGSPLSLECTVEGTSNPNLYWYRQAAGRGLQLLFYSVGIGQISSEVPQNLSASRPQDRQFILSSKKLLLSDSGFYLCAWKHPGQYNEQFFGPGTRLTVL.

The V and J genes are TRBV7-2 and TRBJ2-3; possibly TRBD1 for D (5 bases). Per the germline V gene, CDR1 is SGHTA and CDR2 is FQGNSA. V lost 5 bases to trimming and J lost 2 bases, with 11 bases between them. The CDR3 runs to 14 residues. In nucleotides, the CDR3 is TGTGCCAGCAGCCCTGACAGATTCACAGATACGCAGTATTTT. It codes for CASSPDRFTDTQYF.

CDR3 DNA: TGTGCCAGCAGCTTAGAACGACTCGGGACTAGCGGTACCTACGAGCAGTACTTC. Protein: CASSLERLGTSGTYEQYF. This chain uses TRBV11-3 with TRBJ2-7; 11 nucleotides line up with TRBD2. The V and J ends lost 0 bases and 2 bases, in that order; junction bases with no gene match: 9. This CDR3 contains 18 residues. Germline V CDR1 and CDR2: SGHNT, YENEEA.

V usage is TRBV4-1 and J usage is TRBJ2-7, with D uncertain. The CDR3 extends over 14 amino acids. Trimming cost V 0 bases and J 0 bases, with 6 bases left between them. The germline V gene has CDR1 MGHRA and CDR2 YSYEKL. The CDR3 sequence: CASSQDPSSYEQYF. CDR3 sequence (DNA): TGCGCCAGCAGCCAAGATCCGAGCTCCTACGAGCAGTACTTC.

The chain recombines TRBV6-2 or TRBV6-3 with TRBJ2-5; 7 bases agree with TRBD1. Germline loops: CDR1 MNHEY, CDR2 SVGEGT. V trimming: 4 bases; J trimming: 5 bases; junction bases outside the gene matches: 10. This CDR3 region has 15 residues. The CDR3 sequence is CASSSWTGARETQYF. CDR3 bases: TGTGCCAGCAGTTCCTGGACAGGTGCCCGGGAGACCCAGTACTTC.

This rearrangement joins TRBV2 to TRBJ1-1; the D is unclear. The CDR3 spans 12 residues. V shed 6 bases and J shed 5 bases, with 10 bases lying between them. CDR1 and CDR2 (germline): SNHLY, FYNNEI. The CDR3: CASSPYGTEAFF. As DNA, the CDR3 is TGTGCCAGCAGCCCCTACGGGACTGAAGCTTTCTTT.

The gene calls are TRBV5-6 and TRBJ2-7; D possibly corresponds to TRBD1 (7 bases). Germline V gene sequence: CDR1 SGHDT, CDR2 YYEEEE. Trimming left V 4 bases short and J 3 bases short, with 11 bases between. The CDR3 runs to 13 residues. CDR3: CASSPGDSYEQYF. The CDR3 DNA follows: TGTGCCAGCAGCCCGGGGGACAGCTACGAGCAGTACTTC. The variable domain in full, completed from reference TRBV5-6 and TRBJ2-7, reads DAGVTQSPTHLIKTRGQQVTLRCSPKSGHDTVSWYQQALGQGPQFIFQYYEEEERQRGNFPDRFSGHQFPNYSSELNVNALLLGDSALYLCASSPGDSYEQYFGPGTRLTVT.

The genes are TRBV28 and TRBJ1-2; TRBD1 is a possible D gene (6 bases). This CDR3 has 15 residues. The germline V and J ends were trimmed by 3 bases and 4 bases, with 15 bases remaining between them. The germline V gene has CDR1 MDHEN and CDR2 SYDVKM. CDR3: CASSFRGQTSYGYTF. The CDR3, as DNA: TGTGCCAGCAGTTTCCGAGGACAGACCTCCTATGGCTACACCTTC.

The rearrangement uses TRBV10-2 and TRBJ1-5; D possibly corresponds to TRBD1 (5 bases). The V gene lost 7 bases and the J gene lost 6 bases, with 13 bases spanning the gap. This CDR3 has 13 amino acids. CDR1 and CDR2 from the germline V gene are WSHSY and SAAADI. CDR3 nucleotide sequence: TGCGCCAGCATGGGGGGGAATTCTCAGCCCCAGCATTTT. This translates into CASMGGNSQPQHF.

The genes are TRBV5-1 and TRBJ2-7, with 15 bases lining up with TRBD2. CDR1 and CDR2 from the germline V gene are SGHRS and YFSETQ. This CDR3 spans 16 amino acids. The J segment lost 7 bases and the V segment lost 4 bases, leaving 9 bases of the junction unmatched. CDR3 amino acids: CASSGWTSGRGGEQYF. In DNA, the CDR3 is TGCGCCAGCAGCGGCTGGACTAGCGGGAGGGGTGGGGAGCAGTACTTC.

This chain connects TRBV3-1 (or the pseudogene TRBV3-2) to TRBJ1-2; perhaps TRBD1 as D (5 bases). The V end lost 1 base, the J end lost 0 bases, and 12 bases lay between the germline ends. Germline values: CDR1 LGHDT, CDR2 YNNKEL (reference sequence). The CDR3 runs 16 residues. Written as DNA, the CDR3 is TGTGCCAGCAGCCAAGGTTTCGACAGCACTAACTATGGCTACACCTTC. Its translation is CASSQGFDSTNYGYTF.

The chain is built from TRBV3-1 (or the pseudogene TRBV3-2) and TRBJ2-7; a weak D match, TRBD1 (6 bases). V was clipped by 3 bases and J by 2 bases, with 11 bases between them. The CDR3 is made up of 14 amino acids. CDR1 is LGHDT and CDR2 is YNNKEL in the germline V gene (reference sequence). CDR3 sequence (DNA): TGTGCCAGCAGCCAGGACAGTTTCACCTACGAGCAGTACTTC. Its translation: CASSQDSFTYEQYF.

The chain employs TRBV19 and TRBJ1-2; 9 nucleotides align to TRBD1. The germline gives CDR1 LNHDA, CDR2 SQIVND (reference sequence). This CDR3 region has 15 residues. J lost 6 bases, V lost 1 base, and 6 bases had no gene match. CDR3 region: CASSIAHRGLNGYTF. CDR3 in DNA: TGTGCCAGTAGTATAGCCCACAGGGGGCTTAATGGCTACACCTTC.

The chain carries TRBV6-2 or TRBV6-3 and TRBJ2-1; 7 bases match TRBD2. The V segment lost 2 bases and the J segment 7 bases; nucleotides outside the gene matches: 5. CDR3 length: 14 residues. CDR1 and CDR2 (germline): MNHEY, SVGEGT. The CDR3 nucleotides are TGTGCCAGCAGTTACGATGCGGGAGCAAATGAGCAGTTCTTC. Its protein is CASSYDAGANEQFF.

J is TRBJ1-1 and V is TRBV4-1, with a tentative D call TRBD1 (5 bases). Germline CDR1 MGHRA, CDR2 YSYEKL. CDR3 length: 16 amino acids. With 4 bases removed from V and 2 bases from J, the gap between germline ends came to 17 bases. The CDR3 sequence is CASSRIGAGGNTEAFF. The DNA of the CDR3 is TGCGCCAGCAGCCGAATCGGGGCGGGGGGAAACACTGAAGCTTTCTTT.

V gene TRBV4-3 combines with J gene TRBJ1-4; D unclear. Trimming left V 2 bases short and J 5 bases short, with 12 bases between. CDR1 and CDR2 (germline): LGHNA, YSLEER. The CDR3 is 15 residues long. CDR3 in DNA: TGCGCCAGCAGCCAAACCGATAGAAGAAATGAAAAACTGTTTTTT. It codes for CASSQTDRRNEKLFF.

The rearrangement uses TRBV5-1 and TRBJ1-1; the D gene is possibly TRBD1 (6 bases). Germline CDR1 is SGHRS and CDR2 is YFSETQ. The V end was cut by 5 bases, the J end by 1 base, with 12 bases between. The CDR3 is 14 residues long. The CDR3 sequence: CASRLTTGNTEAFF. As DNA, the CDR3 is TGCGCCAGCAGGCTAACGACAGGGAACACTGAAGCTTTCTTT.

V usage is TRBV5-4 and J usage is TRBJ2-1, with TRBD2 matching over 10 bases. Germline V CDR1 and CDR2: SGHNT, YYREEE (reference sequence). The V segment lost 4 bases and the J segment 6 bases; nucleotides outside the gene matches: 7. This CDR3 region has 15 residues. CDR3 residues: CASSPTSGKFNEQFF. The CDR3 DNA follows: TGTGCCAGCAGCCCTACTAGCGGGAAATTCAATGAGCAGTTCTTC.

This sequence joins TRBV7-8 and TRBJ2-1; the D gene is possibly TRBD2 (6 bases). The V end was cut by 4 bases, the J end by 4 bases, with 8 bases between. The CDR3 extends over 13 amino acids. Germline lookup yields CDR1 SGHVS and CDR2 FQNEAQ. CDR3 region: CASSSGLYNEQFF. DNA of the CDR3: TGTGCCAGCAGCTCGGGACTTTACAATGAGCAGTTCTTC.

CDR3 nucleotide sequence: TGTGCCAGCAGTCCCACCGGGACAATAAGACTAGCGGTCTCCTACAATGAGCAGTTCTTC. Translating it yields CASSPTGTIRLAVSYNEQFF. This chain uses TRBV27 with TRBJ2-1, with 9 bases identical to TRBD2. With V trimmed by 5 bases and J by 0 bases, 17 bases remained unmatched. Germline V gene data show CDR1 as MNHEY and CDR2 as SMNVEV (reference sequence). The CDR3 has 20 residues.

The chain recombines TRBV7-9 with TRBJ2-2; 7 bases line up with TRBD1. The CDR3 has 17 amino acids. CDR1 and CDR2 (germline): SEHNR, FQNEAQ (reference sequence). V dropped 5 bases and J dropped 1; count of bases not matched to a gene: 10. CDR3 nucleotides: TGTGCCAGCAGCGCCCCCCCCAGACAGGGGAACACCGGGGAGCTGTTTTTT. As protein: CASSAPPRQGNTGELFF.

This clone turned up a few times. The genes are TRBV19 and TRBJ2-2; 14 nucleotides line up with TRBD2. This CDR3 comprises 17 residues. CDR1 is LNHDA and CDR2 is SQIVND in the germline V gene (reference sequence). Trimming cost V 5 bases and J 8 bases; bases outside gene matches: 10. The CDR3 coding sequence is TGTGCCAGTAGTGCCCTGACTAGCGGGAGGGCTGGAGGGGAGCTGTTTTTT. It yields the protein CASSALTSGRAGGELFF.

This clone was seen more than once but under ten times. This sequence joins TRBV6-5 and TRBJ2-7; a weak D match, TRBD2 (5 bases). The CDR3 runs 14 residues. The germline V gene has CDR1 MNHEY and CDR2 SVGAGI. Trimming shortened V by 6 bases and J by 0 bases, and 12 bases separated the two germline ends. The CDR3 coding sequence is TGTGCCAGCAGAGGAGGAGTTAGCTCCTACGAGCAGTACTTC. It is translated as CASRGGVSSYEQYF.

The rearrangement uses TRBV9 and TRBJ2-2; D is possibly TRBD2 (6 bases). Deletions cut 1 base from V and 7 bases from J, with 23 bases between. CDR3 length equals 18 residues. Germline V gene sequence: CDR1 SGDLS, CDR2 YYNGEE. The CDR3 DNA is TGTGCCAGCAGCGTAACCTCAAGGATTAGGGAGGTCGGCGGGGAGCTGTTTTTT. Translating it yields CASSVTSRIREVGGELFF.

In this sample, this clone turned up a few times. The CDR3 protein is CAISETLNLGEQFF. CDR3 sequence (DNA): TGTGCCATCAGTGAGACTCTCAATCTAGGTGAGCAGTTCTTC. The V and J genes are TRBV10-3 and TRBJ2-1; D is unresolved. CDR1 and CDR2 (germline): ENHRY, SYGVKD. Deletions cut 2 bases from V and 9 bases from J, with 14 bases between. This CDR3 has 14 amino acids.